The rows below give T cell receptor beta chains drawn from one sample of a study of T cell repertoires in cytomegalovirus infection. TCRdb re-called the reads through MiXCR, storing one row per CDR3 protein. The table lists roughly 230,000 distinct CDR3 sequences, more than 9% of them singletons, with 1.5% to 2% in the top ten. The sample taken for sequencing was PBMCs. The receptors shown here come from a human donor in good health (CMV status not recorded). Some clones in this sample may be carry-over from other donors' samples. Each CDR3 is given with its conserved first and last residue. The D gene is left open where the match is weak. Expanded clones get a size class; other rows say once, few or many, or leave the size out.

d_gene: TRBD1; abundance: many; j_gene: TRBJ1-5; v_gene: TRBV7-2; CDR3aa: CASSLGGTGAQPQHF; CDR3nt: TGTGCCAGCAGCTTAGGAGGGACAGGGGCTCAGCCCCAGCATTTT
d_gene: NA; abundance: NA; j_gene: TRBJ2-2; v_gene: TRBV19; CDR3aa: CASSIITTVATGELFF; CDR3nt: TGTGCCAGTAGTATAATAACAACAGTGGCCACCGGGGAGCTGTTTTTT
d_gene: TRBD2; abundance: once; j_gene: TRBJ2-6; v_gene: TRBV9; CDR3aa: CASRSLADSGANVLTF; CDR3nt: TGTGCCAGCAGGAGCCTAGCGGACTCTGGGGCCAACGTCCTGACTTTC
d_gene: NA; abundance: few; j_gene: TRBJ1-5; v_gene: TRBV6-2/TRBV6-3; CDR3aa: CASSSLLTSNQPQHF; CDR3nt: TGTGCCAGCAGTTCCCTCTTGACCAGCAATCAGCCCCAGCATTTT
d_gene: TRBD1; abundance: many; j_gene: TRBJ1-2; v_gene: TRBV7-8; CDR3aa: CASSPRQGVSGYTF; CDR3nt: TGTGCCAGCAGCCCCCGACAGGGGGTCTCTGGCTACACCTTC
d_gene: NA; abundance: NA; j_gene: TRBJ1-6; v_gene: TRBV28; CDR3aa: CASSYPASGNSPLHF; CDR3nt: TGTGCCAGCAGTTACCCGGCATCCGGGAATTCACCCCTCCACTTT
d_gene: NA; abundance: many; j_gene: TRBJ2-7; v_gene: TRBV11-3; CDR3aa: CASSLINLDYSKLEYF; CDR3nt: TGTGCCAGCAGCTTGATAAACCTGGACTACAGCAAATTAGAGTACTTC
d_gene: NA; abundance: few; j_gene: TRBJ1-5; v_gene: TRBV11-3; CDR3aa: CASSLDRRQPQHF; CDR3nt: TGTGCCAGCAGCTTAGATCGGCGTCAGCCCCAGCATTTT
d_gene: NA; abundance: once; j_gene: TRBJ1-1; v_gene: TRBV7-6; CDR3aa: CASSLHLNTEAFF; CDR3nt: TGTGCCAGCAGTTTACACCTGAACACTGAAGCTTTCTTT
d_gene: NA; abundance: few; j_gene: TRBJ2-5; v_gene: TRBV2; CDR3aa: CASRGWGKGGETQYF; CDR3nt: TGTGCCAGCAGGGGCTGGGGGAAAGGAGGCGAGACCCAGTACTTC
d_gene: NA; abundance: many; j_gene: TRBJ2-1; v_gene: TRBV7-2; CDR3aa: CASSLAQPYNEQFF; CDR3nt: TGTGCCAGCAGCTTAGCCCAGCCCTACAATGAGCAGTTCTTC
d_gene: TRBD1; abundance: NA; j_gene: TRBJ1-5; v_gene: TRBV10-3; CDR3aa: CAISVGQGIEPQHF; CDR3nt: TGTGCCATCAGTGTGGGACAGGGGATAGAGCCCCAGCATTTT
d_gene: TRBD1; abundance: many; j_gene: TRBJ1-5; v_gene: TRBV7-3; CDR3aa: CASSQGGDQPQHF; CDR3nt: TGTGCCAGCAGCCAGGGGGGAGATCAGCCCCAGCATTTT
d_gene: NA; abundance: NA; j_gene: TRBJ1-4; v_gene: TRBV4-2; CDR3aa: CASSQERGYEKLFF; CDR3nt: TGTGCCAGCAGCCAAGAAAGGGGCTATGAAAAACTGTTTTTT
d_gene: NA; abundance: many; j_gene: TRBJ1-2; v_gene: TRBV28; CDR3aa: CASNLGGNYGYTF; CDR3nt: TGTGCCAGCAACCTCGGGGGGAACTATGGCTACACCTTC
d_gene: NA; abundance: many; j_gene: TRBJ2-2; v_gene: TRBV7-3; CDR3aa: CASQPTGAPGELFF; CDR3nt: TGTGCCAGTCAACCAACCGGGGCCCCCGGGGAGCTGTTTTTT
d_gene: TRBD2; abundance: NA; j_gene: TRBJ2-3; v_gene: TRBV27; CDR3aa: CASSSPSGGTDTQYF; CDR3nt: TGTGCCAGCAGTTCCCCCAGCGGGGGCACAGATACGCAGTATTTT
d_gene: TRBD1; abundance: many; j_gene: TRBJ2-6; v_gene: TRBV6-5; CDR3aa: CASSYNRGSSGANVLTF; CDR3nt: TGTGCCAGCAGTTACAACAGGGGAAGCTCTGGGGCCAACGTCCTGACTTTC
d_gene: NA; abundance: NA; j_gene: TRBJ2-1; v_gene: TRBV7-8; CDR3aa: CASSVVTAAYNEQFF; CDR3nt: TGTGCCAGCAGCGTAGTAACGGCGGCCTACAATGAGCAGTTCTTC
d_gene: NA; abundance: NA; j_gene: TRBJ1-1; v_gene: TRBV5-5; CDR3aa: CASSHGPPMNTEAFF; CDR3nt: TGTGCCAGCAGCCATGGACCGCCGATGAACACTGAAGCTTTCTTT
d_gene: TRBD2; abundance: NA; j_gene: TRBJ2-1; v_gene: TRBV7-2; CDR3aa: CASSRTSGRTYNEQFF; CDR3nt: TGTGCCAGCAGCCGGACTAGCGGGAGGACGTACAATGAGCAGTTCTTC
d_gene: NA; abundance: many; j_gene: TRBJ2-1; v_gene: TRBV7-3; CDR3aa: CASSLGAESSYNEQFF; CDR3nt: TGTGCCAGCAGCTTGGGAGCGGAGAGCTCCTACAATGAGCAGTTCTTC
d_gene: NA; abundance: few; j_gene: TRBJ2-5; v_gene: TRBV20-1; CDR3aa: CSAHRDSEETQYF; CDR3nt: TGCAGTGCTCATAGGGACTCCGAAGAGACCCAGTACTTC
d_gene: TRBD2; abundance: NA; j_gene: TRBJ2-7; v_gene: TRBV28; CDR3aa: CASSTGGIYEQYF; CDR3nt: TGTGCCAGCAGTACGGGAGGGATTTACGAGCAGTACTTC
d_gene: TRBD1; abundance: many; j_gene: TRBJ1-2; v_gene: TRBV7-2; CDR3aa: CASSPPRTGSSYGYTF; CDR3nt: TGTGCCAGCAGCCCTCCGAGGACAGGGTCGTCCTATGGCTACACCTTC
d_gene: NA; abundance: many; j_gene: TRBJ2-1; v_gene: TRBV3-1; CDR3aa: CASSQDGTGLPYNEQFF; CDR3nt: TGTGCCAGCAGCCAAGATGGAACGGGACTCCCCTACAATGAGCAGTTCTTC
d_gene: NA; abundance: many; j_gene: TRBJ2-7; v_gene: TRBV7-2; CDR3aa: CASSPEGGPSYEQYF; CDR3nt: TGTGCCAGCAGCCCCGAAGGGGGACCCTCCTACGAGCAGTACTTC
d_gene: NA; abundance: NA; j_gene: TRBJ2-5; v_gene: TRBV2; CDR3aa: CARGVGETQYF; CDR3nt: TGTGCCAGAGGGGTAGGAGAGACCCAGTACTTC